This T cell receptor (beta chain) was captured in a study of blood T cell repertoires in COVID-19. V was trimmed by 6 bases and J by 1 base, leaving 7 bases between them. CDR3 length: 13 residues. Germline assignment: CDR1 MNHNY and CDR2 SVGAGI (reference sequence). This table comes from immunoSEQ multiplex PCR, and its TCRdb copy is limited to in-frame clones, with some not included. Counted here are approximately 77,000 clones, roughly 89% occurring once; the ten biggest clones make up about 2.1%. This TCR was sampled from a man between 25 and 39 years old with acute or convalescent COVID-19. The sequencing sample was made of peripheral blood. The chain recombines TRBV6-6 with TRBJ1-3; D is unresolved. CDR3 nucleotides: TGTGCCAGCAGAGAGGGATCTGGAAACACCATATATTTT. Amino acid sequence: CASREGSGNTIYF.